Included here is one T cell receptor beta chain sequence, with context. Its antigen is not identified. PCR primers comprised 60 Vbeta and 13 Jbeta primers. TCRdb's table, derived via immunoSEQ multiplex PCR, lists solely in-frame clones and lacks some. The sample contains about 150,000 clones, roughly 77% of which appear only once. This entry comes from a study of cytomegalovirus exposure and HLA in healthy donors. Findings and limits, study-wide: A later analysis linked about 17,000 TCR beta sequences to HLA alleles at 0.05 false discovery rate. The sole available immune exposure information was CMV serostatus.

The germline V gene encodes CDR1 SGHTS and CDR2 YDEGEE. Trimming cost V 1 base and J 4 bases; bases outside gene matches: 13. CDR3 length equals 17 residues. The sequencing sample was made of PBMCs. The receptor comes from a man aged 18-30 years in good health and CMV-seropositive. The chain links TRBV5-8 to TRBJ1-1; 7 bases agree with TRBD1. Written as DNA, the CDR3 is TGTGCCAGCAGCTTGCGGAGGGGGCGAGCGATGGGCACTGAAGCTTTCTTT. The encoded protein is CASSLRRGRAMGTEAFF.